This TCR beta chain is drawn from a study of CDR3 diversity in severe acne. This clonotype was detected ten times or more. CDR1 is LNHDA, CDR2 SQIVND, per germline (reference sequence). CDR3 length equals 12 residues. V was clipped by 6 bases and J by 8 bases; unmatched bases: 0. TCRdb re-called the PCR reads through MiXCR, storing one row per CDR3 protein. Here the sample spans over 85,000 distinct CDR3 sequences, approximately 47% being singletons. This clonotype was obtained from a male donor with acne. The sample comprised blood. This sequence joins TRBV19 and TRBJ2-1; 11 nucleotides align to TRBD2. As DNA, the CDR3 is TGTGCCAGTAGGGGACTAGCGGATGAGCAGTTCTTC. Protein product: CASRGLADEQFF. Full variable domain (outside the CDR3, taken from reference TRBV19 and TRBJ2-1): DGGITQSPKYLFRKEGQNVTLSCEQNLNHDAMYWYRQDPGQGLRLIYYSQIVNDFQKGDIAEGYSVSREKKESFPLTVTSAQKNPTAFYLCASRGLADEQFFGPGTRLTVL.